Here is one T cell receptor (beta chain) with its context. No antigen is known for it. This sample is drawn from a study of T cell responses to AZD1222 COVID-19 vaccine. Study observations and caveats: Only a handful of AZD1222 recipients were seropositive at baseline.

CDR3 size: 16 residues. From germline, CDR1 is SGHNT and CDR2 YYREEE (reference sequence). The V end was cut by 1 base, the J end by 5 bases, with 18 bases between. Using immunoSEQ multiplex PCR, the repertoire was profiled, and TCRdb retains in-frame clones only, with some absent. The sample records around 70,000 clones, over 60% being singletons. The V gene is TRBV5-4, the J gene TRBJ2-5; tentatively, D is TRBD2 (5 bases). This sequence originates from an adult in good health. The sequences come from peripheral blood, collected on day 0 of AZD1222 vaccination. The CDR3 DNA follows: TGTGCCAGCAGCTTGTCTAGCCTAAGACGGGCGGAGACCCAGTACTTC. Amino acids: CASSLSSLRRAETQYF.